This TCR beta chain was recorded in a study of response to subunit inactivated influenza vaccine. CDR3 length: 13 amino acids. With 0 bases removed from V and 11 bases from J, the gap between germline ends came to 11 bases. In germline, CDR1 is SGHRS, CDR2 YFSETQ. TCRdb reprocessed the RT-PCR reads via MiXCR and lists one record per CDR3 protein. The sample has over 800,000 distinct CDR3 sequences, around 21% seen once. Study-wide results and limits: New T cells are recruited in small numbers by each seasonal influenza vaccination, according to the authors' suggestion.

Comments on this clonotype: What it binds is not known.

Sequences were derived from PBMCs from blood, sampled roughly 5 days after vaccination. The chain is built from TRBV5-1 and TRBJ1-4; D might be TRBD1 (5 bases). This TCR derives from a man aged 50-60 years who received an inactivated influenza vaccine. The CDR3 DNA sequence: TGCGCCAGCAGCTTGGCCCAGGGAGGGAAACTGTTTTTT. Translating it yields CASSLAQGGKLFF.